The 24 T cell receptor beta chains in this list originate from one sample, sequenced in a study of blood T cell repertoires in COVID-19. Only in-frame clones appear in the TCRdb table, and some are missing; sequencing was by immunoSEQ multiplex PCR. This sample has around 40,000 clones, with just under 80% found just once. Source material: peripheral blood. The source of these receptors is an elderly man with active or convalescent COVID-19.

The CDR3 DNA reads TGTGCCAGCAGCCAAGATCACAGTCTTCCTAACTATGGCTACACCTTC. The encoded protein is CASSQDHSLPNYGYTF. The V gene is TRBV4-2, the J gene TRBJ1-2, with D uncertain. The CDR3 length is 16 residues. From germline, CDR1 is LGHNA and CDR2 YNFKEQ. V was trimmed by 0 bases and J by 0 bases, leaving 11 bases between them.

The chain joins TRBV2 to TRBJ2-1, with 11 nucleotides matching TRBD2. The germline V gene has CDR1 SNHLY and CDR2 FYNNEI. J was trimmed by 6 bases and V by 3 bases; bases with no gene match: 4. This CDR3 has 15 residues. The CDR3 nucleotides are TGTGCCAGCAGTGATAGCGGGAGGGCAGGCAATGAGCAGTTCTTC. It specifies CASSDSGRAGNEQFF.

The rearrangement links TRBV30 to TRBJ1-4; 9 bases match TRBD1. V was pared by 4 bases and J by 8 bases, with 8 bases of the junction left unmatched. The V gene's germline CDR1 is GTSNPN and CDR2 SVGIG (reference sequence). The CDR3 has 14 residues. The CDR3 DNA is TGTGCCTGGACCCAACAGGGGGCGGGAGAAAAACTGTTTTTT. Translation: CAWTQQGAGEKLFF.

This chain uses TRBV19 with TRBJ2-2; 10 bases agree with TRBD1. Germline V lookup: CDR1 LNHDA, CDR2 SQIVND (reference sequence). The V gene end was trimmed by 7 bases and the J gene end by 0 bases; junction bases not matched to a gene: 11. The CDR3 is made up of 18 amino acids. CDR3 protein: CASISKGQGTPNTGELFF. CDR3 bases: TGTGCCAGTATCTCTAAGGGACAGGGGACCCCGAACACCGGGGAGCTGTTTTTT.

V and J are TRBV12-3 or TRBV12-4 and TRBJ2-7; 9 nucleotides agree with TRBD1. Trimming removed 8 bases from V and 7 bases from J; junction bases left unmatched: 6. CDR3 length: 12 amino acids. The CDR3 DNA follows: TGTGCCAGCCAACAGGGGGCTGGGGAGCAGTACTTC. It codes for CASQQGAGEQYF.

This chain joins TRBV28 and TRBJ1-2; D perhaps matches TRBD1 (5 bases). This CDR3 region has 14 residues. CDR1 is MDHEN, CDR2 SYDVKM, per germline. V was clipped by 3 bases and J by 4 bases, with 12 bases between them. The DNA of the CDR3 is TGTGCCAGCAGTTTCGGGGGGTCACGCTATGGCTACACCTTC. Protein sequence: CASSFGGSRYGYTF.

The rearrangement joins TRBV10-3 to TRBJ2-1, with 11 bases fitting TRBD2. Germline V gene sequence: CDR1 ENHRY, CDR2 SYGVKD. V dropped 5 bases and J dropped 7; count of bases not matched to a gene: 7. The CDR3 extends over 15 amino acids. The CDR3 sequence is CAISPLAGVWNEQFF. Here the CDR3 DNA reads TGTGCCATCAGTCCACTAGCGGGGGTTTGGAATGAGCAGTTCTTC.

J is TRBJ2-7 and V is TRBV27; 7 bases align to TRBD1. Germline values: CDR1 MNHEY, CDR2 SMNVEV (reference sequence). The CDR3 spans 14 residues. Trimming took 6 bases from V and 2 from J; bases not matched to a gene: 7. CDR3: CASSAQGIAYEQYF. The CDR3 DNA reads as TGTGCCAGCAGCGCACAGGGGATCGCCTACGAGCAGTACTTC.

CDR3 residues: CASSLSAGANRARGGYEQYF. Here the CDR3 DNA reads TGTGCCAGCAGTTTATCGGCGGGGGCGAACAGGGCCCGGGGTGGCTACGAGCAGTACTTC. The chain carries TRBV27 and TRBJ2-7, with D perhaps TRBD2 (7 bases). V shed 0 bases and J shed 3 bases, with 27 bases lying between them. The germline CDR1 and CDR2 sequences are MNHEY and SMNVEV (reference sequence). The CDR3 runs to 20 residues.

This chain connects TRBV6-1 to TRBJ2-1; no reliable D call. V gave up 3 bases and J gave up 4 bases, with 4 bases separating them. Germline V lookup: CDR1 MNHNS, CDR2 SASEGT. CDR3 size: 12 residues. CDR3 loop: CASSDLYNEQFF. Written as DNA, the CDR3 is TGTGCCAGCAGTGATCTTTACAATGAGCAGTTCTTC.

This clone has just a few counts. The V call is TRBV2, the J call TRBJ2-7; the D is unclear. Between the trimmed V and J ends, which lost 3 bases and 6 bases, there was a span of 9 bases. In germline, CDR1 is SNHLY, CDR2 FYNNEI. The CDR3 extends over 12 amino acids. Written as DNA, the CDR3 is TGTGCCAGCAGTGAGCAGGCACGCGAGCAGTACTTC. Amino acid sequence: CASSEQAREQYF.

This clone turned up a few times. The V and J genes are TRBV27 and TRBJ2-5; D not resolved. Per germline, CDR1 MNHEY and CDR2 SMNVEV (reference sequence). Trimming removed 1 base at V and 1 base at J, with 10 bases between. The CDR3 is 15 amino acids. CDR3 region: CASSLFSQVQETQYF. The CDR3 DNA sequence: TGTGCCAGCAGTTTATTCAGCCAGGTCCAAGAGACCCAGTACTTC.

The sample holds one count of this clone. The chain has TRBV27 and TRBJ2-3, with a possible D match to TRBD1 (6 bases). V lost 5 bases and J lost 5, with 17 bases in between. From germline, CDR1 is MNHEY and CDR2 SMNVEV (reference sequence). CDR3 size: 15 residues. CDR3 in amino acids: CASSPSHRVGDTQYF. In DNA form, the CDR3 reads TGTGCCAGCAGTCCCTCGCACAGGGTGGGAGATACGCAGTATTTT.

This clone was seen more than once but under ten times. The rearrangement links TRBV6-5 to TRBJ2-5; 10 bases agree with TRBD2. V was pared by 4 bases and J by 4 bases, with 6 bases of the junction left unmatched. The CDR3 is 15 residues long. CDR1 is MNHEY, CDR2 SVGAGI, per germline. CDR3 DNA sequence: TGTGCCAGCAGTTCCTCAGCGGGGGGGCGAGAGACCCAGTACTTC. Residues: CASSSSAGGRETQYF.

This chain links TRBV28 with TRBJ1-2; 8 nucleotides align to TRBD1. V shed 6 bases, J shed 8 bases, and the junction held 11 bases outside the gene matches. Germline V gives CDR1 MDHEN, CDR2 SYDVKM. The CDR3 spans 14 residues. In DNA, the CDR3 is TGTGCCAGCAGGTCCGGGACAGGCACTTGGGGCTACACCTTC. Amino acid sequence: CASRSGTGTWGYTF.

CDR3 residues: CASSLDEGLSSYNSPLHF. The CDR3 DNA is TGTGCCAGCAGCTTGGACGAGGGCTTAAGCTCCTATAATTCACCCCTCCACTTT. The J gene is TRBJ1-6, the V gene TRBV5-6; D remains unclear. The germline V gene encodes CDR1 SGHDT and CDR2 YYEEEE. The CDR3 runs to 18 residues. Trimming shortened V by 0 bases and J by 0 bases, and 13 bases separated the two germline ends.

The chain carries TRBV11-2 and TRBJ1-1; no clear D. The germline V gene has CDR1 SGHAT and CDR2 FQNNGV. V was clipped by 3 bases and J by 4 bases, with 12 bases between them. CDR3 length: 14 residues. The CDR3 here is CASSFTMEGTEAFF. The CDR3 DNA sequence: TGTGCCAGCAGCTTTACGATGGAGGGCACTGAAGCTTTCTTT.

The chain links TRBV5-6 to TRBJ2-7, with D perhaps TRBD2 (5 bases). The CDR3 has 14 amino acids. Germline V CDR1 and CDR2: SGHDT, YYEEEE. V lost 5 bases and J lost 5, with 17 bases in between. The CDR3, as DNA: TGTGCCAGCAGGGGTGGAGGAAGAGGGCACGAGCAGTACTTC. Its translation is CASRGGGRGHEQYF.

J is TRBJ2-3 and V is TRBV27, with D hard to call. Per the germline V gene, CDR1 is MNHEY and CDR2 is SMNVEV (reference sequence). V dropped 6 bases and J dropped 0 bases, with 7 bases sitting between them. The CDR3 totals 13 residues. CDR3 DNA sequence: TGTGCCAGCAGACGAGCTAGCACAGATACGCAGTATTTT. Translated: CASRRASTDTQYF.

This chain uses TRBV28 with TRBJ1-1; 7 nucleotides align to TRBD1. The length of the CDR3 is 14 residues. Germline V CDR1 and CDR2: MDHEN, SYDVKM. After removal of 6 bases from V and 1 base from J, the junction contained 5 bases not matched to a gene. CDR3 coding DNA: TGTGCCAGCAGACCAGGGGGTTCGAACACTGAAGCTTTCTTT. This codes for CASRPGGSNTEAFF. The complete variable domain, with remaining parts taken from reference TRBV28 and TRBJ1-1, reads DVKVTQSSRYLVKRTGEKVFLECVQDMDHENMFWYRQDPGLGLRLIYFSYDVKMKEKGDIPEGYSVSREKKERFSLILESASTNQTSMYLCASRPGGSNTEAFFGQGTRLTVV.

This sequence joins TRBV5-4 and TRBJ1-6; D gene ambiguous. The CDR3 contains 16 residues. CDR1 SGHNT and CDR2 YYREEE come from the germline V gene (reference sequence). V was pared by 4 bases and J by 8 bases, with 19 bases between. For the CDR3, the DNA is TGTGCCAGCAGCGGACCTTTGGAACCGGAGGATTCACCCCTCCACTTT. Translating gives CASSGPLEPEDSPLHF.

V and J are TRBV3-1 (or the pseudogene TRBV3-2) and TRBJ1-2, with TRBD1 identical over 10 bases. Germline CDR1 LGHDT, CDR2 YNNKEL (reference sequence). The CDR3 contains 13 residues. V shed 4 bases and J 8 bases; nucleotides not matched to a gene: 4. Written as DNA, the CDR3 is TGTGCCAGCAGCCGACAGGGGGCAGGAGGCTACACCTTC. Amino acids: CASSRQGAGGYTF.

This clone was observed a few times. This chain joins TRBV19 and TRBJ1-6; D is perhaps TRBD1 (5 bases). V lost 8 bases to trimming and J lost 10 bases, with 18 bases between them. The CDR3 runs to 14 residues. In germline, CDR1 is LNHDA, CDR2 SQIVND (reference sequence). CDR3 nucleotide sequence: TGTGCCAGTGCCGGCTGGGGCCCTTCCTCACCCCTCCACTTT. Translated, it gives CASAGWGPSSPLHF.

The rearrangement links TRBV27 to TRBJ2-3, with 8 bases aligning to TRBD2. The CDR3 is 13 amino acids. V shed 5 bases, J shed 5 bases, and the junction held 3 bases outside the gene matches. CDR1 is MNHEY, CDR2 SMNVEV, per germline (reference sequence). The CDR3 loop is CASSRTSRDTQYF. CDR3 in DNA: TGTGCCAGCAGTAGGACTAGCCGAGATACGCAGTATTTT.